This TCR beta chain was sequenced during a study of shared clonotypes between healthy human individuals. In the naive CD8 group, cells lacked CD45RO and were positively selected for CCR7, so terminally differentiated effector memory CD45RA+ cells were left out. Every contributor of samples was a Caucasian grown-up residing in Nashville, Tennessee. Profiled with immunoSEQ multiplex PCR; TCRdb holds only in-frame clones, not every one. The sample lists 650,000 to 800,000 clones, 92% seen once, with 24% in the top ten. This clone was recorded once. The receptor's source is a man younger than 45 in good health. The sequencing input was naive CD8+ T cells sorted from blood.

The CDR3 DNA reads TGCGCCAGCAGCACCGGAGTGGGGGGAGGCTATGGCTACACCTTC. Its translation is CASSTGVGGGYGYTF. V is TRBV5-1 and J is TRBJ1-2; perhaps TRBD1 as D (5 bases). This CDR3 region has 15 residues. Between the trimmed V and J ends, which lost 4 bases and 4 bases, there was a span of 17 bases. CDR1 and CDR2 (germline): SGHRS, YFSETQ.